These 32 T cell receptor beta chains were all obtained from the same sample, sequenced in a study of T cells in women clearing cervical HPV infection (dated by TCRdb to between 2018 and 2020). Libraries were made using the immunoSEQ multiplex PCR assay. Sourced from immuneACCESS, this table was stored by TCRdb with only in-frame sequences that have V and J called. A share of the clones is absent; for the studies checked, an unresolved V gene accounts for under half, and the remainder has no known explanation. The sample's table covers approximately 25,000 clones. Of the sample, approximately 22% falls within the top ten clones. Sequencing input: blood buffy coat. These receptors all come from a woman between 18 and 75 years old with a cervical HPV16 infection that either progressed to CIN3+ or cleared (not recorded which).

Comment on this clone: The read ends 3 residues shy of where the CDR3 ends; the end is completed using the germline J gene. The chain uses TRBV2 and TRBJ2-7; tentatively, D is TRBD1 (5 bases). Germline V gene sequence: CDR1 SNHLY, CDR2 FYNNEI. This CDR3 has 14 amino acids. Trimming removed 4 bases at V and 0 bases at J, with 10 bases between. CDR3 in amino acids: CASSGRGPSYEQYF. The covered CDR3 bases are TGTGCCAGCAGTGGAAGGGGCCCCTCCTACGAG.

The sequenced CDR3 bases are TGTGCCAGCAGCTTAATTAGCCCCATACAAGAGACC. Amino acid sequence: CASSLISPIQET. The full CDR3 protein reads CASSLISPIQETQYF. The chain recombines TRBV7-6 with TRBJ2-5; no reliable D call. The read ends 3 residues shy of where the CDR3 ends; the end is completed using the germline J gene. V lost 2 bases, J lost 2 bases, and 12 bases lay in between. This CDR3 has 15 amino acids. The germline V gene encodes CDR1 SGHVS and CDR2 FNYEAQ.

Notes on this clone: The read terminates 3 residues ahead of where the CDR3 ends, so the germline J gene completes it. This sequence joins TRBV6-1 and TRBJ2-7; TRBD2 matches 7 bases. CDR1 and CDR2 from the germline V gene are MNHNS and SASEGT. Unmatched junction bases numbered 7, after V lost 4 bases and J lost 4 bases. This CDR3 region has 14 residues. Partial CDR3 DNA: TGTGCCAGCAGTGGCGGGAGTTTTAGTTACGAG. This sequence encodes CASSGGSFSYE. The CDR3 in its entirety is CASSGGSFSYEQYF.

To note about this clone: Coverage ceases 3 residues before the CDR3 finishes, and the germline J gene fills in the end. This chain connects TRBV7-9 to TRBJ1-6; D is uncertain. There are 15 residues in the CDR3. The germline V gene has CDR1 SEHNR and CDR2 FQNEAQ (reference sequence). Trimming removed 1 base from V and 8 bases from J, with 12 bases in between. Partial CDR3 DNA: TGTGCCAGCAGCTTAGGTGGGCCTGTGGATTCACCC. Translation: CASSLGGPVDSP. The full CDR3 is CASSLGGPVDSPLHF.

In the case of this clone: The CDR3 end is not reached by the read, which stops 3 residues before it; the germline J gene fills it in. The chain carries TRBV7-9 and TRBJ1-2; possible D gene TRBD1, 5 bases. This CDR3 is 13 amino acids long. Germline V gene sequence: CDR1 SEHNR, CDR2 FQNEAQ (reference sequence). CDR3 bases read: TGTGCCAGCAGCCCCGGGACTTACAATGAC. Translating gives CASSPGTYND. The entire CDR3 sequence reads CASSPGTYNDYTF.

As concerns this clone: The read terminates 3 residues ahead of where the CDR3 ends, so the germline J gene completes it. This chain uses TRBV10-3 with TRBJ2-3; TRBD2 matches at 8 bases. The V gene's germline CDR1 is ENHRY and CDR2 SYGVKD. The trim removed 4 bases at V and 1 base at J, leaving 1 base unmatched. The CDR3 is 14 residues long. CDR3 sequence reads: CAISAAGGTDTQYF. CDR3 DNA, as far as it was read: TGTGCCATCAGTGCAGCGGGAGGCACAGATACG.

On this clone itself: The DNA ends 3 residues before the CDR3 does, and the rest of the CDR3 is filled in from the germline J gene. The chain carries TRBV5-1 and TRBJ1-5, with D possibly matching TRBD1 (5 bases). The CDR3 covers 14 residues. Between the trimmed V and J ends, which lost 0 bases and 6 bases, there was a span of 10 bases. Germline CDR1 and CDR2: SGHRS and YFSETQ. CDR3 DNA (partial): TGCGCCAGCAGCTTGGACGGGGGGGGTCAGCCC. This translates into CASSLDGGGQP. The whole CDR3 is CASSLDGGGQPQHF.

Concerning this clone itself: The read falls 3 residues short of the CDR3 end, and the missing part is taken from the germline J gene. This chain connects TRBV10-3 to TRBJ2-5; 14 bases align to TRBD2. The germline V gene has CDR1 ENHRY and CDR2 SYGVKD. This CDR3 spans 18 amino acids. The trim removed 4 bases at V and 1 base at J, leaving 8 bases unmatched. The CDR3: CAISGSLGLAGGQETQYF. Incomplete CDR3 DNA: TGTGCCATCAGTGGGTCCTTAGGACTAGCGGGAGGCCAAGAGACC.

Remarks on this clone: The CDR3 is cut off 3 residues early in the read; its end comes from the germline J gene. The V gene is TRBV28, the J gene TRBJ2-3; 7 bases are shared with TRBD1. Looked up from germline, CDR1 is MDHEN and CDR2 is SYDVKM. The CDR3 loop spans 14 amino acids. With 5 bases clipped from V and 6 bases from J, the junction kept 8 bases outside the gene matches. CDR3 amino acids: CASSTGVGRDTQYF. CDR3 bases read: TGTGCCAGCAGTACAGGGGTCGGCCGGGATACG. Using reference TRBV28 and TRBJ2-3 for the parts outside the CDR3, the full variable domain is DVKVTQSSRYLVKRTGEKVFLECVQDMDHENMFWYRQDPGLGLRLIYFSYDVKMKEKGDIPEGYSVSREKKERFSLILESASTNQTSMYLCASSTGVGRDTQYFGPGTRLTVL.

Remarks on this clone: Read sequence stops 3 residues before the CDR3 end, and the germline J gene provides the missing end. The chain employs TRBV7-9 and TRBJ1-5; 8 positions match TRBD1. The germline gives CDR1 SEHNR, CDR2 FQNEAQ (reference sequence). V dropped 5 bases and J dropped 3; count of bases not matched to a gene: 3. The CDR3 totals 14 residues. This CDR3 reads CASSRTGSNQPQHF. The sequenced CDR3 bases are TGTGCCAGCAGCCGGACAGGGTCCAATCAGCCC.

Concerning this clone: The read ends 3 residues early relative to the CDR3; the germline J gene fills the gap. J is TRBJ2-5 and V is TRBV5-1; 8 bases match TRBD1. Trimming removed 3 bases from V and 5 bases from J; junction bases left unmatched: 3. Germline V gene lookup returns CDR1 SGHRS and CDR2 YFSETQ. The CDR3 is 13 amino acids. The CDR3 region is CASSSGGGETQYF. CDR3 DNA (partial): TGCGCCAGCAGCTCAGGGGGCGGTGAGACC.

The sequenced part of the CDR3 DNA is TGTGCCAGCAGCCAAGTAAGATCTAGCGGGAGATTTGGAGGCACAGATACG. It encodes CASSQVRSSGRFGGTDT. The entire CDR3 is CASSQVRSSGRFGGTDTQYF. The chain recombines TRBV14 with TRBJ2-3; TRBD2 aligns across 10 bases. With the read ending 3 residues before the CDR3 end, the germline J gene is used to fill in that end. The V gene's germline CDR1 is SGHDN and CDR2 FVKESK. The CDR3 contains 20 residues. J lost 1 base, V lost 1 base, and 14 bases had no gene match.

Of note for this clone: A read error may produce the germline difference seen at one junction end. The CDR3 end is not reached by the read, which stops 3 residues before it; the germline J gene fills it in. The J gene is TRBJ2-3, the V gene TRBV20-1, with D possibly being TRBD2 (6 bases). CDR3 length equals 14 residues. Per germline, CDR1 DFQATT and CDR2 SNEGSKA (reference sequence). The CDR3 here is CSAMEGLATETQYF. Incomplete CDR3 DNA: TGCAGTGCCATGGAGGGGCTCGCCACAGAGACG.

As regards this clone: The CDR3 end lies 3 residues beyond the end of the read and is filled in from the germline J gene. This chain joins TRBV20-1 and TRBJ1-4, with TRBD1 as a possible D gene (5 bases). CDR3 length equals 13 residues. V was cut by 3 bases and J by 2 bases, with 7 bases left in between. Germline CDR1 DFQATT, CDR2 SNEGSKA (reference sequence). Partial CDR3 DNA: TGCAGTGCTAGGGGGCTTACTAATGAAAAA. Translating it yields CSARGLTNEK. The full CDR3 is CSARGLTNEKLFF.

In regard to this clone: The CDR3 goes on 3 residues after the read ends, and that part is filled in from the germline J gene. This chain connects TRBV30 to TRBJ2-2; 9 nucleotides agree with TRBD2. The V gene's germline CDR1 is GTSNPN and CDR2 SVGIG (reference sequence). The CDR3 has 15 amino acids. The V and J ends lost 3 bases and 3 bases, in that order; junction bases with no gene match: 5. CDR3 protein: CAWRGGRADTGELFF. Partial CDR3 DNA: TGTGCCTGGAGAGGCGGGAGGGCCGACACCGGGGAG.

Remarks on this clone: The sequenced fragment ends 3 residues before the CDR3 boundary, so the rest is inferred from the germline J gene. The rearrangement uses TRBV18 and TRBJ2-1; perhaps TRBD1 as D (5 bases). Between the trimmed V and J ends, which lost 4 bases and 6 bases, there was a span of 10 bases. CDR3 length equals 13 residues. Germline values: CDR1 KGHSH, CDR2 LQKENI. The chain's CDR3 is CASSQGLGNEQFF. CDR3 bases read: TGTGCCAGCTCACAGGGGTTGGGCAATGAG.

On this clone: Read data end 3 residues before the CDR3 end; the end is taken from the germline J gene. The chain combines TRBV11-2 with TRBJ2-7; D is unresolved. Germline V gives CDR1 SGHAT, CDR2 FQNNGV. The V and J ends lost 5 bases and 6 bases respectively, with 17 bases between them. The length of the CDR3 is 14 residues. The CDR3 here is CASSPLPQRSEQYF. CDR3 bases read: TGTGCCAGCAGCCCCCTCCCCCAGAGATCCGAG.

Remarks on this clone: The read stops 3 residues short of the end of the CDR3; the missing end is completed from the germline J gene. The J gene is TRBJ2-4, the V gene TRBV12-3 or TRBV12-4; the D gene is possibly TRBD1 (5 bases). This CDR3 contains 14 residues. V was trimmed by 2 bases and J by 7 bases, leaving 12 bases between them. The CDR3 sequence: CASSLPRGVNIQYF. The part of the CDR3 DNA that was read is TGTGCCAGCAGTTTACCTAGGGGTGTTAACATT.

About this clone itself: Read sequence stops 3 residues before the CDR3 end, and the germline J gene provides the missing end. The V call is TRBV5-1, the J call TRBJ2-1, with D possibly being TRBD1 (5 bases). CDR3 length: 15 residues. V dropped 4 bases and J dropped 7 bases, with 18 bases sitting between them. The germline V gene has CDR1 SGHRS and CDR2 YFSETQ. The CDR3 bases that were read are TGCGCCAGCAGCCCGACAGTTGGCCATACAAATGAG. Amino acids: CASSPTVGHTNE. The entire CDR3 protein is CASSPTVGHTNEQFF. The full variable domain, in which reference TRBV5-1 and TRBJ2-1 provide the parts outside the CDR3, is KAGVTQTPRYLIKTRGQQVTLSCSPISGHRSVSWYQQTPGQGLQFLFEYFSETQRNKGNFPGRFSGRQFSNSRSEMNVSTLELGDSALYLCASSPTVGHTNEQFFGPGTRLTVL.

This chain's CDR3 is CASSGGLRLAGFSYEQYF. CDR3 DNA (partial): TGTGCCAGCAGTGGGGGCCTGAGACTAGCGGGATTCTCCTACGAG. The chain combines TRBV2 with TRBJ2-7; 11 bases align to TRBD2. The read halts 3 residues ahead of the CDR3 end, with the missing end drawn from the germline J gene. Germline V CDR1 and CDR2: SNHLY, FYNNEI. V lost 4 bases, J lost 0 bases, and 11 bases stayed unmatched. The CDR3 has 18 amino acids.

About this clone itself: The read ends 3 residues before the CDR3 terminus; that terminus is restored from the germline J gene. The chain is built from TRBV7-6 and TRBJ2-1; TRBD2 agrees at 12 bases. V lost 3 bases to trimming and J lost 5 bases; unmatched junction nucleotides: 5. The CDR3 is 16 amino acids. The germline CDR1 and CDR2 sequences are SGHVS and FNYEAQ. CDR3 residues: CASSLGTSGPHNEQFF. CDR3 DNA, as far as it was read: TGTGCCAGCAGCTTGGGGACTAGCGGGCCACACAATGAG.

For this clone: The read terminates 3 residues ahead of where the CDR3 ends, so the germline J gene completes it. The chain uses TRBV20-1 and TRBJ2-7, with TRBD2 matching over 10 bases. V was pared by 6 bases and J by 6 bases, with 11 bases of the junction left unmatched. CDR3 length: 14 residues. Looked up from germline, CDR1 is DFQATT and CDR2 is SNEGSKA (reference sequence). The CDR3 here is CSATLLAGSSEQYF. The DNA read from the CDR3 is TGCAGTGCAACCTTACTAGCGGGGTCGAGCGAG.

Notes on this clone: The CDR3 extends 3 residues past the end of the read, so its final part is completed from the germline J gene. The V gene is TRBV19, the J gene TRBJ2-7; 8 bases line up with TRBD1. Germline CDR1 and CDR2: LNHDA and SQIVND (reference sequence). Trimming took 4 bases from V and 1 from J; bases not matched to a gene: 3. The CDR3 consists of 14 residues. This chain's CDR3 is CASSTGQGSYEQYF. CDR3 DNA, as far as it was read: TGTGCCAGTAGTACAGGACAGGGATCCTACGAG.

Comment on this clone: The CDR3 extends 3 residues past the end of the read, so its final part is completed from the germline J gene. The chain links TRBV7-9 to TRBJ2-3, with D unresolved. This CDR3 is built from 13 residues. Germline lookup yields CDR1 SEHNR and CDR2 FQNEAQ (reference sequence). The ends were cut back, 1 base at V and 6 bases at J, with 8 bases in the middle. CDR3 protein: CASSLGSDDTQYF. The sequenced CDR3 bases are TGTGCCAGCAGCTTAGGAAGCGATGATACG.

As for this clone: The read stops 3 residues short of the end of the CDR3; the missing end is completed from the germline J gene. The V call is TRBV11-2, the J call TRBJ2-7, with a tentative D call TRBD2 (6 bases). V lost 6 bases, J lost 6 bases, and 15 bases lay in between. Germline-derived CDR1 and CDR2 are SGHAT and FQNNGV. This CDR3 is 13 amino acids long. CDR3 bases read: TGTGCCAGCAGTCTTAGCGGAACCTCCGAG. It yields the protein CASSLSGTSE. The whole CDR3 region reads CASSLSGTSEQYF.

Notes on this clone: Read data end 3 residues before the CDR3 end; the end is taken from the germline J gene. This chain joins TRBV30 and TRBJ2-7; 12 nucleotides agree with TRBD2. V gave up 8 bases and J gave up 4 bases; unmatched junction bases: 3. The CDR3 extends over 12 amino acids. Germline-derived CDR1 and CDR2 are GTSNPN and SVGIG (reference sequence). The CDR3 bases that were read are TGTGCCCTAGCGGGAGGGCCTTACGAG. Protein sequence: CALAGGPYE. The complete CDR3 protein is CALAGGPYEQYF.

The covered CDR3 bases are TGTGCCAGCAGCTCCGACAGGGAAGAC. Its protein product is CASSSDRED. The whole CDR3 reads CASSSDREDYTF. The rearrangement joins TRBV7-9 to TRBJ1-2; 7 positions agree with TRBD1. The read ends 3 residues shy of where the CDR3 ends; the end is completed using the germline J gene. This CDR3 has 12 residues. The germline gives CDR1 SEHNR, CDR2 FQNEAQ (reference sequence).

Incomplete CDR3 DNA: TGTGCCAGCAGTCCGGGACTGAGAGTGGATACG. This encodes CASSPGLRVDT. The entire CDR3 protein is CASSPGLRVDTQYF. The V and J genes are TRBV27 and TRBJ2-3, with D maybe TRBD2 (6 bases). Read sequence stops 3 residues before the CDR3 end, and the germline J gene provides the missing end. V was cut by 5 bases and J by 6 bases, with 15 bases left in between. From germline, CDR1 is MNHEY and CDR2 SMNVEV (reference sequence). The CDR3 extends over 14 amino acids.

With regard to this clone: Read data end 3 residues before the CDR3 end; the end is taken from the germline J gene. The rearrangement joins TRBV20-1 to TRBJ2-7; TRBD1 might be the D (6 bases). V gave up 3 bases and J gave up 0 bases, with 9 bases separating them. CDR1 and CDR2 from the germline V gene are DFQATT and SNEGSKA (reference sequence). This CDR3 comprises 13 residues. CDR3 bases read: TGCAGTGCTAGTTTGGACAGCTCCTACGAG. The encoded protein is CSASLDSSYE. The CDR3, in full, reads CSASLDSSYEQYF.

As to this clone: The CDR3 extends 3 residues past the end of the read, so its final part is completed from the germline J gene. The chain employs TRBV30 and TRBJ2-7, with 14 bases matching TRBD2. The V and J ends lost 2 bases and 5 bases, in that order; junction bases with no gene match: 5. CDR1 GTSNPN and CDR2 SVGIG come from the germline V gene (reference sequence). The length of the CDR3 is 15 residues. The sequenced CDR3 bases are TGTGCCTGGAGTTTCAGGACTAGCGGGAGGAACGAG. Translated, it gives CAWSFRTSGRNE. The CDR3 in full is CAWSFRTSGRNEQYF.

A note on this clone: The missing CDR3 end, 3 residues past where the read stops, is filled in from the germline J gene. V gene TRBV11-2 combines with J gene TRBJ2-5; 10 bases agree with TRBD2. V gave up 0 bases and J gave up 5 bases; unmatched junction bases: 0. The length of the CDR3 is 14 residues. From germline, CDR1 is SGHAT and CDR2 FQNNGV. CDR3 residues: CASSLELAGETQYF. CDR3 DNA (partial): TGTGCCAGCAGCTTAGAACTAGCGGGGGAGACC.

CDR3 bases read: TGTGCCAGCAGTGGCCATGAG. Protein: CASSGHE. The whole CDR3 sequence is CASSGHEQFF. The rearrangement joins TRBV12-3 or TRBV12-4 to TRBJ2-1; D uncertain. The read falls 3 residues short of the CDR3 end, and the missing part is taken from the germline J gene. Trimming took 5 bases from V and 8 from J, leaving 4 bases between them. This CDR3 has 10 amino acids.